The 27 T cell receptor beta chains below come from one sample, sequenced in a study of cytomegalovirus exposure and HLA in healthy donors. 60 Vbeta and 13 Jbeta primers were used in PCR. TCRdb keeps only in-frame clones here, not all; method: immunoSEQ multiplex PCR. This table has tens of thousands of clones, 73% appearing once. Sequenced material: PBMCs. These receptors all come from a man between 50 and 59 years old in good health and CMV-seronegative.

The V call is TRBV7-9, the J call TRBJ2-7, with 11 bases identical to TRBD1. The CDR3 sequence is 17 residues long. In germline, CDR1 is SEHNR, CDR2 FQNEAQ (reference sequence). Losses at the gene ends were 5 bases for V and 1 base for J; bases not matched to a gene: 10. This CDR3 is CASSHKGGTGGSYEQYF. Written as DNA, the CDR3 is TGTGCCAGCAGCCACAAGGGAGGGACAGGGGGGTCCTACGAGCAGTACTTC. Drawing the rest from reference TRBV7-9 and TRBJ2-7, the complete variable domain is DTGVSQNPRHKITKRGQNVTFRCDPISEHNRLYWYRQTLGQGPEFLTYFQNEAQLEKSRLLSDRFSAERPKGSFSTLEIQRTEQGDSAMYLCASSHKGGTGGSYEQYFGPGTRLTVT.

The V and J genes are TRBV11-3 and TRBJ2-3; D uncertain. V shed 6 bases and J shed 4 bases, with 8 bases lying between them. Germline CDR1 reads SGHNT; CDR2 reads YENEEA. This CDR3 is 12 amino acids long. The CDR3 loop reads CASSLTADTQYF. The CDR3 nucleotides are TGTGCCAGCAGTCTAACCGCAGATACGCAGTATTTT.

This chain connects TRBV15 to TRBJ1-3; D is undetermined. V lost 1 base and J lost 0, with 13 bases in between. Germline V CDR1 and CDR2: LNHNV, YYDKDF (reference sequence). The CDR3 totals 17 residues. The CDR3 DNA reads TGTGCCACCAGCAGAGTACTCCCTCTTTACTCTGGAAACACCATATATTTT. Its protein is CATSRVLPLYSGNTIYF.

The chain combines TRBV11-1 with TRBJ1-1, with D perhaps matching TRBD1 (5 bases). In germline, CDR1 is SGHAT, CDR2 FQDESV (reference sequence). The CDR3 sequence is 14 residues long. Trimming took 7 bases from V and 4 from J, leaving 16 bases between them. The DNA of the CDR3 is TGTGCCAGCACCCCGCGCCCGGGGGTCACTGAAGCTTTCTTT. It yields the protein CASTPRPGVTEAFF.

The CDR3 is CASSSDRGSLYGYTF. The CDR3 bases are TGTGCCAGCAGTTCGGACAGGGGGTCCCTCTATGGCTACACCTTC. The V gene is TRBV27, the J gene TRBJ1-2, with 10 bases matching TRBD1. With V trimmed by 4 bases and J by 4 bases, 6 bases remained unmatched. Germline V gives CDR1 MNHEY, CDR2 SMNVEV (reference sequence). The CDR3 is 15 residues long.

The V gene is TRBV5-6, the J gene TRBJ1-2; 7 nucleotides line up with TRBD1. This CDR3 has 17 amino acids. Germline CDR1 SGHDT, CDR2 YYEEEE. Trimming cost V 10 bases and J 1 base; bases outside gene matches: 19. The CDR3 loop is CASRPWTGATFNYGYTF. The CDR3 DNA sequence: TGTGCCTCACGGCCATGGACAGGAGCTACTTTTAACTATGGCTACACCTTC.

V is TRBV27 and J is TRBJ1-3; 8 nucleotides match TRBD1. The CDR3 has 14 amino acids. CDR1 is MNHEY, CDR2 SMNVEV, per germline (reference sequence). J was trimmed by 2 bases and V by 4 bases; bases with no gene match: 1. DNA of the CDR3: TGTGCCAGCAGTTCAGGGGGCGCTGGAAACACCATATATTTT. Translation gives CASSSGGAGNTIYF.

The chain employs TRBV7-8 and TRBJ2-7; 7 bases are a match to TRBD1. Germline trimming cut 4 bases from V and 1 base from J; bases unmatched to any gene: 7. Germline loops: CDR1 SGHVS, CDR2 FQNEAQ. This CDR3 has 15 residues. The chain's CDR3 is CASSYGQVGSYEQYF. As DNA, the CDR3 is TGTGCCAGCAGCTATGGACAGGTCGGGTCCTACGAGCAGTACTTC.

The CDR3 reads CASSEYSTFAGNTIYF. As DNA, the CDR3 is TGTGCCAGCAGTGAATACAGTACCTTCGCCGGAAACACCATATATTTT. This chain joins TRBV2 and TRBJ1-3; D is unresolved. The CDR3 is made up of 16 amino acids. Germline lookup yields CDR1 SNHLY and CDR2 FYNNEI. V was cut by 2 bases and J by 4 bases, with 15 bases left in between.

V usage is TRBV7-9 and J usage is TRBJ1-2; 9 bases are a match to TRBD1. Germline V lookup: CDR1 SEHNR, CDR2 FQNEAQ (reference sequence). Trimming took 5 bases from V and 5 from J; bases not matched to a gene: 6. CDR3 length: 14 amino acids. The CDR3 nucleotides read TGTGCCAGCAGCGGGGACAGGGATGGGTATGGCTACACCTTC. Its protein is CASSGDRDGYGYTF. The whole variable domain, filled in from reference TRBV7-9 and TRBJ1-2, reads DTGVSQNPRHKITKRGQNVTFRCDPISEHNRLYWYRQTLGQGPEFLTYFQNEAQLEKSRLLSDRFSAERPKGSFSTLEIQRTEQGDSAMYLCASSGDRDGYGYTFGSGTRLTVV.

The chain uses TRBV5-4 and TRBJ2-7; tentatively, D is TRBD2 (6 bases). The CDR3 sequence is 13 residues long. From germline, CDR1 is SGHNT and CDR2 YYREEE (reference sequence). V was cut by 4 bases and J by 7 bases, with 15 bases left in between. This CDR3 reads CASSPVGGEEQYF. CDR3 in DNA: TGTGCCAGCAGCCCGGTTGGAGGGGAAGAGCAGTACTTC.

This chain connects TRBV5-1 to TRBJ2-7; 9 bases fit TRBD1. The CDR3 totals 15 residues. Germline values: CDR1 SGHRS, CDR2 YFSETQ. The V and J ends lost 0 bases and 5 bases, in that order; junction bases with no gene match: 6. CDR3: CASSLEGQGYDEQYF. In DNA form, the CDR3 reads TGCGCCAGCAGCTTGGAGGGACAGGGATACGACGAGCAGTACTTC.

This clone was recorded once. The chain carries TRBV7-6 and TRBJ1-5, with D maybe TRBD1 (5 bases). The ends were cut back, 3 bases at V and 4 bases at J, with 13 bases in the middle. The CDR3 covers 15 residues. Germline CDR1 is SGHVS and CDR2 is FNYEAQ. The CDR3 protein is CASSLGEGGNQPQHF. In DNA form, the CDR3 reads TGTGCCAGCAGCTTGGGGGAGGGAGGGAATCAGCCCCAGCATTTT.

This clone was seen more than once but under ten times. This may arise from a read error, as a much more abundant clone is one base away. The chain links TRBV21-1 to TRBJ2-1; the table calls TRBD1, which could not be checked here. TRBV21-1 is reported as a pseudogene. The CDR3 spans 16 residues. The DNA of the CDR3 is TGTGCCAGCAGCAAACTAGGACAGGGCTCCTACAATGAGCAGTTCTTC. Residues: CASSKLGQGSYNEQFF.

The V gene is TRBV7-6, the J gene TRBJ2-5; 9 positions match TRBD2. The CDR3 runs to 16 residues. Germline loops: CDR1 SGHVS, CDR2 FNYEAQ. V lost 1 base to trimming and J lost 5 bases; unmatched junction nucleotides: 8. CDR3 sequence: CASSLGSGGFGETQYF. The CDR3 DNA follows: TGTGCCAGCAGCTTAGGGAGCGGGGGGTTCGGGGAGACCCAGTACTTC.

The chain has TRBV11-2 and TRBJ2-5; D gene unclear. CDR1 SGHAT and CDR2 FQNNGV come from the germline V gene. CDR3 size: 13 residues. With 5 bases removed from V and 4 bases from J, the gap between germline ends came to 11 bases. CDR3: CASSPSVRETQYF. The DNA for the CDR3 is TGTGCCAGCAGCCCTAGTGTTAGAGAGACCCAGTACTTC.

CDR3 DNA: TGTGCCAGCGGGGCAGACCCGACAAATCAGCCCCAGCATTTT. This sequence encodes CASGADPTNQPQHF. V gene TRBV6-6 combines with J gene TRBJ1-5; perhaps TRBD1 as D (5 bases). V was trimmed by 8 bases and J by 4 bases, leaving 15 bases between them. The CDR3 runs to 14 residues. Germline assignment: CDR1 MNHNY and CDR2 SVGAGI (reference sequence).

This chain joins TRBV6-5 and TRBJ2-6, with D maybe TRBD2 (5 bases). In germline, CDR1 is MNHEY, CDR2 SVGAGI. V was cut by 4 bases and J by 0 bases, with 10 bases left in between. CDR3 length: 16 amino acids. CDR3 loop: CASSFREVSGANVLTF. In DNA, the CDR3 is TGTGCCAGCAGTTTCCGGGAAGTCTCTGGGGCCAACGTCCTGACTTTC.

This clone was seen more than once but under ten times. The chain couples TRBV5-1 to TRBJ2-3, with TRBD2 matching over 8 bases. V was clipped by 1 base and J by 0 bases; unmatched bases: 13. The CDR3 consists of 19 residues. The germline gives CDR1 SGHRS, CDR2 YFSETQ. The CDR3 is CASSLLASGGLSSTDTQYF. The CDR3 DNA sequence: TGCGCCAGCAGCTTGTTGGCGAGCGGGGGCCTCTCGAGCACAGATACGCAGTATTTT.

This clone was counted between two and nine times. The chain links TRBV19 to TRBJ2-3, with 11 nucleotides matching TRBD2. Germline V gene sequence: CDR1 LNHDA, CDR2 SQIVND (reference sequence). This CDR3 has 14 residues. The J segment lost 4 bases and the V segment lost 4 bases, leaving 1 base of the junction unmatched. DNA for the CDR3: TGTGCCAGTAGTAGGACTAGCGGGCCAGATACGCAGTATTTT. Amino acid sequence: CASSRTSGPDTQYF.

The rearrangement joins TRBV7-9 to TRBJ2-1; possibly TRBD2 for D (7 bases). Germline assignment: CDR1 SEHNR and CDR2 FQNEAQ (reference sequence). Trimming cost V 0 bases and J 3 bases, with 12 bases left between them. There are 16 residues in the CDR3. CDR3 amino acids: CASSLATGGGYNEQFF. CDR3 DNA sequence: TGTGCCAGCAGCTTAGCTACGGGGGGCGGCTACAATGAGCAGTTCTTC.

The J gene is TRBJ1-2, the V gene TRBV13; 8 bases are shared with TRBD1. CDR1 PRHDT and CDR2 FYEKMQ come from the germline V gene (reference sequence). This CDR3 contains 14 residues. V lost 1 base, J lost 8 bases, and 6 bases stayed unmatched. The CDR3 sequence is CASSLAGQGWGYTF. The CDR3 region has the DNA TGTGCCAGCAGCTTAGCCGGACAGGGTTGGGGCTACACCTTC.

The J gene is TRBJ2-7, the V gene TRBV5-1, with TRBD2 matching 7 bases. CDR1 is SGHRS, CDR2 YFSETQ, per germline. This CDR3 has 14 residues. J lost 2 bases, V lost 4 bases, and 6 bases had no gene match. The DNA for the CDR3 is TGCGCCAGCAGCGAGAGCGGGGAAACCTACGAGCAGTACTTC. As protein: CASSESGETYEQYF.

V and J are TRBV6-1 and TRBJ1-5, with D possibly matching TRBD1 (6 bases). With 4 bases removed from V and 4 bases from J, the gap between germline ends came to 14 bases. Germline CDR1 MNHNS, CDR2 SASEGT. CDR3 size: 15 residues. The CDR3 protein is CASSVGTWTNQPQHF. The DNA of the CDR3 is TGTGCCAGCAGTGTCGGGACATGGACGAATCAGCCCCAGCATTTT.

The J gene is TRBJ2-7, the V gene TRBV23-1, with D tentatively TRBD1 (5 bases). TRBV23-1 is sorted into the ORF group, with uncertain function. CDR3 length: 14 amino acids. Trimming shortened V by 11 bases and J by 0 bases, and 17 bases separated the two germline ends. The CDR3: CASPLGASSYEQYF. The CDR3 bases are TGCGCCTCCCCCCTAGGGGCTAGCTCCTACGAGCAGTACTTC.

The chain combines TRBV6-1 with TRBJ2-7; D uncertain. CDR3 length: 14 residues. Trimming cost V 11 bases and J 1 base, with 18 bases left between them. CDR1 is MNHNS and CDR2 is SASEGT in the germline V gene. The CDR3 protein is CAPALCSGSYEQYF. CDR3 in DNA: TGTGCCCCCGCCCTGTGTTCAGGTTCCTACGAGCAGTACTTC.

The rearrangement links TRBV2 to TRBJ1-2; TRBD1 aligns across 12 bases. Losses at the gene ends were 9 bases for V and 1 base for J; bases not matched to a gene: 6. Germline V CDR1 and CDR2: SNHLY, FYNNEI. CDR3 length: 15 amino acids. In nucleotides, the CDR3 is TGTGCCAGTGGGGACAGGGGGCGTATTAACTATGGCTACACCTTC. Translated, it gives CASGDRGRINYGYTF.